This T cell receptor (beta chain) was sequenced in a study of blood T cells in healthy people across ages. Study-wide findings and caveats: Calculation of diversity from one million T cells yielded estimates considered to be underestimates.

A sample-barcoded 5' primer and a J-beta primer mix were used in a second PCR of roughly 7 to 11 cycles. TCRdb redid the calling of the 5' RACE reads with MiXCR, one entry per CDR3 protein. The data show about 570,000 distinct CDR3 sequences, about 26% seen once. A remark on this clonotype: Its antigen is unknown.

Germline CDR1 and CDR2: DFQATT and SNEGSKA (reference sequence). The CDR3 covers 13 residues. V lost 2 bases, J lost 4 bases, and 3 bases stayed unmatched. Input material: blood. The rearrangement joins TRBV20-1 to TRBJ1-2, with 8 bases matching TRBD1. The TCR sequence derives from a woman aged 70 to 79 in good health. The DNA for the CDR3 is TGCAGTGCTAGAATCGGGACAGGCTATGGCTACACCTTC. It encodes CSARIGTGYGYTF.